Each of the 28 T cell receptor beta chains below was sequenced from the same sample in a study of blood T cell repertoires in COVID-19. Assay: immunoSEQ multiplex PCR; the TCRdb copy retains only in-frame clones and omits some. The table has fewer than 350,000 clones, about 76% seen once. Sequenced material: peripheral blood. These TCRs come from a woman in her fifties or sixties with active or convalescent COVID-19.

The genes are TRBV29-1 and TRBJ2-7; 7 bases match TRBD1. CDR3 length equals 13 residues. V was clipped by 6 bases and J by 6 bases; unmatched bases: 11. CDR1 is SQVTM and CDR2 is ANQGSEA in the germline V gene. The CDR3 region is CSVITRQGTEQYF. The CDR3 bases are TGCAGCGTCATAACGAGACAGGGAACCGAGCAGTACTTC.

The rearrangement links TRBV19 to TRBJ1-5, with a possible D match to TRBD1 (6 bases). CDR1 is LNHDA, CDR2 SQIVND, per germline (reference sequence). The CDR3 runs to 15 residues. The V end lost 6 bases, the J end lost 0 bases, and 12 bases lay between the germline ends. The CDR3 spells CASRIGRGSNQPQHF. The DNA for the CDR3 is TGTGCCAGTAGGATCGGCAGGGGTAGCAATCAGCCCCAGCATTTT.

This rearrangement joins TRBV7-9 to TRBJ2-7; 9 bases map to TRBD2. From germline, CDR1 is SEHNR and CDR2 FQNEAQ (reference sequence). The CDR3 consists of 18 residues. V gave up 4 bases and J gave up 3 bases; unmatched junction bases: 16. The CDR3 nucleotides read TGTGCCAGCAGCTCCAAAGGAACCCCCGGGACTAGCCTCTACGAGCAGTACTTC. Translation gives CASSSKGTPGTSLYEQYF.

The chain links TRBV7-9 to TRBJ1-1, with 10 bases identical to TRBD1. The germline V gene has CDR1 SEHNR and CDR2 FQNEAQ (reference sequence). This CDR3 contains 16 residues. J was trimmed by 3 bases and V by 4 bases; bases with no gene match: 8. This CDR3 is CASSSPGQGRDTEAFF. CDR3 nucleotides: TGTGCCAGCAGCTCGCCGGGACAGGGGAGAGACACTGAAGCTTTCTTT.

This rearrangement joins TRBV19 to TRBJ2-7; 9 nucleotides match TRBD2. V shed 1 base, J shed 0 bases, and the junction held 4 bases outside the gene matches. Germline lookup yields CDR1 LNHDA and CDR2 SQIVND (reference sequence). The length of the CDR3 is 16 residues. The CDR3 DNA sequence: TGTGCCAGTAGTATAGTGGGCGGGGGGGCCTCCTACGAGCAGTACTTC. The encoded protein is CASSIVGGGASYEQYF.

Written as DNA, the CDR3 is TGCGCCAGCAGCAGGGACAGTCACTCGTTCTTC. As protein: CASSRDSHSFF. The gene calls are TRBV5-1 and TRBJ2-1; 7 bases are a match to TRBD1. The V gene end was trimmed by 4 bases and the J gene end by 15 bases; junction bases not matched to a gene: 7. In germline, CDR1 is SGHRS, CDR2 YFSETQ. The CDR3 has 11 amino acids. Variable domain in full (rest from reference TRBV5-1 and TRBJ2-1): KAGVTQTPRYLIKTRGQQVTLSCSPISGHRSVSWYQQTPGQGLQFLFEYFSETQRNKGNFPGRFSGRQFSNSRSEMNVSTLELGDSALYLCASSRDSHSFFGPGTRLTVL.

The gene calls are TRBV3-1 (or the pseudogene TRBV3-2) and TRBJ1-2, with D unclear. V was cut by 1 base and J by 5 bases, with 5 bases left in between. Germline assignment: CDR1 LGHDT and CDR2 YNNKEL (reference sequence). The CDR3 is made up of 12 amino acids. This chain's CDR3 is CASSQGVYGYTF. CDR3 DNA: TGTGCCAGCAGCCAAGGTGTATATGGCTACACCTTC.

This clone occurred once. The chain uses TRBV6-5 and TRBJ2-6; the D gene is possibly TRBD1 (6 bases). Germline V CDR1 and CDR2: MNHEY, SVGAGI. This CDR3 has 15 amino acids. Deletions cut 6 bases from V and 2 bases from J, with 11 bases between. CDR3 region: CASSPTGPGANVLTF. Written as DNA, the CDR3 is TGTGCCAGCAGCCCAACAGGGCCTGGGGCCAACGTCCTGACTTTC.

A few counts support this clone. J is TRBJ1-2 and V is TRBV2, with unresolved D. The V gene's germline CDR1 is SNHLY and CDR2 FYNNEI. Trimming removed 1 base at V and 1 base at J, with 4 bases between. The CDR3 extends over 13 amino acids. CDR3 residues: CASSEGLNYGYTF. CDR3 bases: TGTGCCAGCAGTGAAGGGCTTAACTATGGCTACACCTTC.

V and J are TRBV11-3 and TRBJ2-5; D gene uncertain. Germline CDR1 reads SGHNT; CDR2 reads YENEEA. The CDR3 extends over 13 amino acids. Trimming removed 1 base from V and 5 bases from J, with 8 bases in between. The CDR3, as DNA: TGTGCCAGCAGCTTAGTCGGGTGGGAGACCCAGTACTTC. The encoded protein is CASSLVGWETQYF.

The V gene is TRBV5-4, the J gene TRBJ1-2; 9 nucleotides agree with TRBD1. The junction had 2 bases not matched to a gene; V was cut back by 4 bases and J by 1 base. The length of the CDR3 is 14 residues. CDR1 SGHNT and CDR2 YYREEE come from the germline V gene (reference sequence). The DNA of the CDR3 is TGTGCCAGCAGCCGGGACAGGGATAACTATGGCTACACCTTC. Translated, it gives CASSRDRDNYGYTF.

The genes are TRBV6-4 and TRBJ2-7; TRBD2 is a possible D gene (5 bases). Germline loops: CDR1 MRHNA, CDR2 SNTAGT. The CDR3 runs to 18 residues. Trimming removed 1 base from V and 4 bases from J, with 23 bases in between. CDR3 nucleotide sequence: TGTGCCAGCAGTGACTGGAGGCACAGTATACCTCCTTCGTACGAGCAGTACTTC. Protein: CASSDWRHSIPPSYEQYF.

This chain connects TRBV6-2 or TRBV6-3 to TRBJ1-1, with TRBD1 as a possible D gene (5 bases). Deletions cut 6 bases from V and 1 base from J, with 9 bases between. The CDR3 contains 13 residues. Germline CDR1 reads MNHEY; CDR2 reads SVGEGT. CDR3 bases: TGTGCCAGCAGCCGCGGGGGGAACACTGAAGCTTTCTTT. Protein product: CASSRGGNTEAFF.

Concerning this clone itself: The sample contains more than one DNA sequence encoding this CDR3. The chain uses TRBV9 and TRBJ1-4; TRBD1 might be the D (5 bases). Trimming removed 2 bases at V and 0 bases at J, with 5 bases between. The CDR3 covers 14 residues. Germline assignment: CDR1 SGDLS and CDR2 YYNGEE. CDR3 loop: CASSVRATNEKLFF. CDR3 DNA sequence: TGTGCCAGCAGCGTCAGGGCAACTAATGAAAAACTGTTTTTT.

This rearrangement joins TRBV19 to TRBJ1-2; 8 bases line up with TRBD1. The CDR3 contains 15 residues. Germline CDR1 reads LNHDA; CDR2 reads SQIVND (reference sequence). V lost 4 bases, J lost 5 bases, and 9 bases stayed unmatched. CDR3 amino acids: CASSNGQGRRYGYTF. The CDR3 DNA reads TGTGCCAGTAGTAACGGACAGGGACGACGGTATGGCTACACCTTC.

The gene calls are TRBV19 and TRBJ2-7, with 10 bases matching TRBD1. J was trimmed by 1 base and V by 5 bases; bases with no gene match: 8. Germline lookup yields CDR1 LNHDA and CDR2 SQIVND (reference sequence). The length of the CDR3 is 16 residues. CDR3 sequence reads: CASSRRGGQGSYEQYF. The CDR3 nucleotides read TGTGCCAGTAGTCGAAGGGGGGGACAGGGGTCCTACGAGCAGTACTTC.

The chain joins TRBV19 to TRBJ1-1; TRBD1 is a possible D gene (5 bases). V gave up 6 bases and J gave up 4 bases, with 15 bases separating them. The germline gives CDR1 LNHDA, CDR2 SQIVND (reference sequence). The CDR3 consists of 14 residues. The CDR3 spells CASRPQGSLTEAFF. The CDR3 DNA follows: TGTGCCAGTAGGCCCCAGGGATCGCTCACTGAAGCTTTCTTT.

The CDR3 DNA reads TGTGCCAGCAGCCCCCGGTTCTATAATTCACCCCTCCACTTT. Translating gives CASSPRFYNSPLHF. The chain combines TRBV14 with TRBJ1-6; no clear D. V dropped 4 bases and J dropped 3 bases, with 7 bases sitting between them. The CDR3 consists of 14 residues. Germline V gene sequence: CDR1 SGHDN, CDR2 FVKESK.

This chain joins TRBV19 and TRBJ1-1; TRBD1 agrees at 7 bases. V was pared by 3 bases and J by 7 bases, with 8 bases of the junction left unmatched. Per germline, CDR1 LNHDA and CDR2 SQIVND (reference sequence). The CDR3 runs to 14 residues. The CDR3: CASSIPDRAGEAFF. The CDR3 coding sequence is TGTGCCAGTAGTATTCCTGACAGGGCGGGTGAAGCTTTCTTT.

This rearrangement joins TRBV2 to TRBJ2-5, with 11 bases lining up with TRBD2. The CDR3 consists of 15 residues. Germline CDR1 reads SNHLY; CDR2 reads FYNNEI. With V trimmed by 7 bases and J by 1 base, 5 bases remained unmatched. CDR3 region: CASKSTSGIQETQYF. The CDR3 coding sequence is TGTGCCAGCAAGTCGACTAGCGGGATCCAAGAGACCCAGTACTTC.

The chain combines TRBV7-9 with TRBJ2-1; weak D call: TRBD1 (6 bases). The CDR3 is made up of 15 amino acids. Trimming pared 3 bases from V and 5 bases from J, leaving 14 bases between. Germline CDR1 and CDR2: SEHNR and FQNEAQ (reference sequence). CDR3 loop: CASSFYKTGDNEQFF. DNA for the CDR3: TGTGCCAGCAGCTTTTATAAGACAGGAGACAATGAGCAGTTCTTC.

The rearrangement joins TRBV12-3 or TRBV12-4 to TRBJ2-3; D remains ambiguous. The V and J ends lost 6 bases and 1 base respectively, with 5 bases between them. This CDR3 is built from 12 residues. The CDR3 protein is CASRAGTDTQYF. CDR3 sequence (DNA): TGTGCCAGCAGGGCTGGCACAGATACGCAGTATTTT.

This clone was seen a single time. This chain uses TRBV6-5 with TRBJ1-5; no definite D call. V lost 6 bases, J lost 1 base, and 7 bases lay in between. The CDR3 is 13 residues long. CDR1 is MNHEY, CDR2 SVGAGI, per germline. The CDR3 region has the DNA TGTGCCAGCAGCGGAGTCAGCAATCAGCCCCAGCATTTT. Translated, it gives CASSGVSNQPQHF.

The J gene is TRBJ2-3, the V gene TRBV11-3; no reliable D call. The CDR3 totals 15 residues. The germline V and J ends were trimmed by 5 bases and 0 bases, with 12 bases remaining between them. Germline values: CDR1 SGHNT, CDR2 YENEEA. The CDR3 nucleotides read TGTGCCAGCAGCCCTAGGCCCGTAAGCACAGATACGCAGTATTTT. Translating it yields CASSPRPVSTDTQYF.

The gene calls are TRBV5-1 and TRBJ1-2; D might be TRBD1 (6 bases). The CDR3 sequence is 15 residues long. The germline CDR1 and CDR2 sequences are SGHRS and YFSETQ. V lost 1 base to trimming and J lost 0 bases, with 10 bases between them. The CDR3 here is CASSLNRESNYGYTF. CDR3 bases: TGCGCCAGCAGCTTGAACAGGGAGTCTAACTATGGCTACACCTTC.

The CDR3 DNA sequence: TGTGCCAGCAGCCCCTGGACTAGCGGCGGGGAGCTGTTTTTT. Its protein product is CASSPWTSGGELFF. The chain has TRBV7-2 and TRBJ2-2; 10 positions agree with TRBD2. The V gene end was trimmed by 5 bases and the J gene end by 7 bases; junction bases not matched to a gene: 4. The germline V gene has CDR1 SGHTA and CDR2 FQGNSA. The CDR3 spans 14 residues.

V gene TRBV6-2 or TRBV6-3 combines with J gene TRBJ1-5, with D tentatively TRBD1 (6 bases). Trimming removed 6 bases from V and 2 bases from J, with 14 bases in between. The CDR3 is 15 residues long. The V gene's germline CDR1 is MNHEY and CDR2 SVGEGT. The CDR3 DNA sequence: TGTGCCAGCAGCCCCAGGGGACGGGGCAATCAGCCCCAGCATTTT. This encodes CASSPRGRGNQPQHF.

The rearrangement links TRBV7-2 to TRBJ2-7; 12 positions agree with TRBD2. The V segment lost 4 bases and the J segment 6 bases; nucleotides outside the gene matches: 4. The CDR3 has 14 residues. Germline CDR1 SGHTA, CDR2 FQGNSA. In DNA form, the CDR3 reads TGTGCCAGCAGCTGGGGGGGACTAGCGGGCGAGCAGTACTTC. Translated, it gives CASSWGGLAGEQYF.